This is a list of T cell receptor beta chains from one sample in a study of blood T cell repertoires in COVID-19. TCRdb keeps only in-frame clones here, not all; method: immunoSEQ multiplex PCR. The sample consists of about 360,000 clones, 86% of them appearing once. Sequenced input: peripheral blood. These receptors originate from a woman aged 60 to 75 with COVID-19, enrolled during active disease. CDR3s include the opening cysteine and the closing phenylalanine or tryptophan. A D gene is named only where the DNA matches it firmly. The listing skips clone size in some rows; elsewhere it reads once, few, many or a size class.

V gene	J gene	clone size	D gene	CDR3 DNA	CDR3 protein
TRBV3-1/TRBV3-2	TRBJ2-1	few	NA	TGTGCCAGCAGCCAAGGGAGGGCACTGGGCTACAATGAGCAGTTCTTC	CASSQGRALGYNEQFF
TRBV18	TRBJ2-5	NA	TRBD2	TGTGCCAGCTCACCTTCTCTAGCGGGGGAAGAGACCCAGTACTTC	CASSPSLAGEETQYF
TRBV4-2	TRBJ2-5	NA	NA	TGTGCCAGCAGCCAAGATGACAGTCAAGAGACCCAGTACTTC	CASSQDDSQETQYF
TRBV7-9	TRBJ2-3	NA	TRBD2	TGTGCCAGCAGCCAAACGGGGGGGCGTACAGATACGCAGTATTTT	CASSQTGGRTDTQYF
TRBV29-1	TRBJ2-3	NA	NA	TGCAGCGTTTGGATTCGGGAGCGTGGCACAGATACGCAGTATTTT	CSVWIRERGTDTQYF
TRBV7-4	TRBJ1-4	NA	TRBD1	TGTGCCAGCACCCTGACAACAGGGGATAGGTTAACTAATGAAAAACTGTTTTTT	CASTLTTGDRLTNEKLFF
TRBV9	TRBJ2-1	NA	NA	TGTGCCAGCAGCGTAGCTCCCACTCCCCCATCTCACAATGAGCAGTTCTTC	CASSVAPTPPSHNEQFF
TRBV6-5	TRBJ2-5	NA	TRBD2	TGTGCCAGCAGTTACTCAACGGGGGGGCTTGGAGAGACCCAGTACTTC	CASSYSTGGLGETQYF
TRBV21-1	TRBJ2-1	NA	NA	TGTGCCCGGGTTCTGCGTAGCTCCTACAATGAGCAGTTCTTC	CARVLRSSYNEQFF
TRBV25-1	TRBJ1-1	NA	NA	TGTGCCAGCAGTGATTCCCACCGCATCGGGAGGACTGAAGCTTTCTTT	CASSDSHRIGRTEAFF